One sample yielded the 27 T cell receptor beta chains listed below, sequenced in a study of identical twins. TCRdb used MiXCR to reprocess the 5' RACE reads, holding one entry per CDR3 protein. The sample lists about 700,000 distinct CDR3 sequences, 5.5% to 6.5% occurring once. Source material: naive T cells sorted from blood. Receptors originate from a man aged 18 to 30 in good health.

This chain joins TRBV20-1 and TRBJ1-5; D unclear. The V gene's germline CDR1 is DFQATT and CDR2 SNEGSKA (reference sequence). This CDR3 spans 13 amino acids. V was shortened by 7 bases and J by 0 bases, with 10 bases between the two germline ends. As DNA, the CDR3 is TGCAGTGTTACAGATTATAGCAATCAGCCCCAGCATTTT. This codes for CSVTDYSNQPQHF.

This clonotype occurred many times. The chain has TRBV10-3 and TRBJ2-5, with 9 bases fitting TRBD2. This CDR3 has 15 amino acids. Germline CDR1 reads ENHRY; CDR2 reads SYGVKD. Trimming cost V 3 bases and J 4 bases; bases outside gene matches: 6. The CDR3 DNA reads as TGTGCCATCAGTGATCCTAGCGGGATACGAGAGACCCAGTACTTC. Translation: CAISDPSGIRETQYF.

This clonotype has more than one count but fewer than ten. The genes are TRBV6-5 and TRBJ2-6, with D unresolved. Trimming pared 0 bases from V and 4 bases from J, leaving 7 bases between. Germline values: CDR1 MNHEY, CDR2 SVGAGI. This CDR3 region has 15 residues. CDR3 amino acids: CASSYSISGANVLTF. In nucleotides, the CDR3 is TGTGCCAGCAGTTACTCGATTTCGGGGGCCAACGTCCTGACTTTC.

CDR3 sequence reads: CASSRTDRVSTDTQYF. The CDR3 DNA reads as TGTGCCAGCTCACGAACGGACAGGGTTAGCACAGATACGCAGTATTTT. This chain joins TRBV18 and TRBJ2-3; 8 bases are shared with TRBD1. Germline CDR1 KGHSH, CDR2 LQKENI. With V trimmed by 4 bases and J by 0 bases, 6 bases remained unmatched. The CDR3 sequence is 16 residues long.

The V and J genes are TRBV2 and TRBJ1-2; tentative D call: TRBD1 (6 bases). Germline lookup yields CDR1 SNHLY and CDR2 FYNNEI. The CDR3 sequence is 14 residues long. The ends were cut back, 0 bases at V and 8 bases at J, with 13 bases in the middle. As DNA, the CDR3 is TGTGCCAGCAGTGAAGCGCAGGGGATGGGAGGCTACACCTTC. Translated, it gives CASSEAQGMGGYTF.

This clonotype came up many times. V gene TRBV29-1 combines with J gene TRBJ2-7; D call uncertain. With 0 bases removed from V and 0 bases from J, the gap between germline ends came to 6 bases. Germline CDR1 is SQVTM and CDR2 is ANQGSEA. This CDR3 region has 13 residues. CDR3: CSVEDPPSYEQYF. CDR3 DNA sequence: TGCAGCGTTGAAGATCCTCCCTCCTACGAGCAGTACTTC.

This clonotype appeared many times. This rearrangement joins TRBV20-1 to TRBJ1-5; a weak D match, TRBD1 (5 bases). CDR1 is DFQATT, CDR2 SNEGSKA, per germline (reference sequence). V gave up 6 bases and J gave up 3 bases, with 12 bases separating them. CDR3 length equals 13 residues. The CDR3 region is CSAHRQNNQPQHF. The DNA for the CDR3 is TGCAGTGCCCACAGACAGAACAATCAGCCCCAGCATTTT.

This clonotype was recorded at least ten times. The V gene is TRBV12-3 or TRBV12-4, the J gene TRBJ1-5; 7 positions agree with TRBD1. Germline trimming cut 3 bases from V and 6 bases from J; bases unmatched to any gene: 2. The length of the CDR3 is 13 residues. CDR3 in DNA: TGTGCCAGCAGTTTGGGGACAGCTCAGCCCCAGCATTTT. Translation: CASSLGTAQPQHF.

There are many counts of this clonotype. The rearrangement links TRBV27 to TRBJ2-1, with unresolved D. The CDR3 is 15 amino acids. Germline CDR1 MNHEY, CDR2 SMNVEV (reference sequence). V was cut by 1 base and J by 0 bases, with 7 bases left in between. CDR3 DNA: TGTGCCAGCAGTTTATTTCTGAGCTCCTACAATGAGCAGTTCTTC. Translation: CASSLFLSSYNEQFF.

This clonotype has a handful of counts. The V call is TRBV7-3, the J call TRBJ2-3; D is unclear. V was cut by 4 bases and J by 2 bases, with 7 bases left in between. Germline V gene lookup returns CDR1 SGHTA and CDR2 FQGTGA. The CDR3 sequence is 13 residues long. CDR3 DNA: TGTGCCAGCAGCTCCCCCAACACAGATACGCAGTATTTT. Translated, it gives CASSSPNTDTQYF.

The V call is TRBV28, the J call TRBJ1-2; D is unresolved. From germline, CDR1 is MDHEN and CDR2 SYDVKM. V shed 10 bases and J shed 1 base, with 19 bases lying between them. CDR3 length: 15 residues. CDR3 sequence reads: CATLGVPIVNYGYTF. The CDR3 nucleotides read TGTGCCACCCTCGGGGTCCCCATCGTTAACTATGGCTACACCTTC.

This chain connects TRBV11-2 to TRBJ2-2; D gene uncertain. Trimming pared 1 base from V and 7 bases from J, leaving 13 bases between. Germline V gene sequence: CDR1 SGHAT, CDR2 FQNNGV. This CDR3 is built from 15 residues. CDR3 amino acids: CASSLGLAGDGELFF. CDR3 in DNA: TGTGCCAGCAGCTTAGGTTTGGCAGGCGACGGGGAGCTGTTTTTT. Together with reference TRBV11-2 and TRBJ2-2, the CDR3 gives the full variable domain: EAGVAQSPRYKIIEKRQSVAFWCNPISGHATLYWYQQILGQGPKLLIQFQNNGVVDDSQLPKDRFSAERLKGVDSTLKIQPAKLEDSAVYLCASSLGLAGDGELFFGEGSRLTVL.

The chain recombines TRBV18 with TRBJ1-4, with D tentatively TRBD1 (5 bases). The CDR3 covers 14 residues. Trimming cost V 4 bases and J 2 bases, with 8 bases left between them. Germline values: CDR1 KGHSH, CDR2 LQKENI. The CDR3, as DNA: TGTGCCAGCTCACAGCGACAGACTAATGAAAAACTGTTTTTT. Its translation: CASSQRQTNEKLFF.

This clonotype appeared many times. The chain uses TRBV6-2 or TRBV6-3 and TRBJ2-7; 8 bases align to TRBD1. Germline V lookup: CDR1 MNHEY, CDR2 SVGEGT. V trimming: 6 bases; J trimming: 6 bases; junction bases outside the gene matches: 1. CDR3 length: 11 amino acids. CDR3 in DNA: TGTGCCAGCAGAGACAGGGGCGAGCAGTACTTC. Translation gives CASRDRGEQYF.

This clonotype was counted many times. This chain uses TRBV5-1 with TRBJ2-1; 10 nucleotides line up with TRBD1. This CDR3 region has 16 residues. Germline V CDR1 and CDR2: SGHRS, YFSETQ. The V segment lost 4 bases and the J segment 9 bases; nucleotides outside the gene matches: 13. In DNA form, the CDR3 reads TGCGCCAGCAGCCCCCGGGGGACAGGGGATGGAGGTGAGCAGTTCTTC. It yields the protein CASSPRGTGDGGEQFF.

This clonotype was observed at least ten times. The chain uses TRBV29-1 and TRBJ1-2; unclear D gene. With 3 bases removed from V and 4 bases from J, the gap between germline ends came to 9 bases. Germline V gene sequence: CDR1 SQVTM, CDR2 ANQGSEA. The CDR3 runs to 12 residues. This CDR3 is CSVDWAGYGYTF. The CDR3 DNA reads TGCAGCGTTGATTGGGCGGGCTATGGCTACACCTTC.

V and J are TRBV3-1 and TRBJ2-1; 12 bases are a match to TRBD2. Germline CDR1 LGHDT, CDR2 YNNKEL (reference sequence). The CDR3 runs 15 residues. J gave up 4 bases and V 9 bases, and 7 bases lay outside the gene matches. The CDR3 nucleotides are TGTGCCAGAAGCTGGGGGACTAGCGGGTACAATGAGCAGTTCTTC. Residues: CARSWGTSGYNEQFF.

There are many counts of this clonotype. The V gene is TRBV12-3 or TRBV12-4, the J gene TRBJ1-1; TRBD1 matches 7 bases. V was pared by 8 bases and J by 5 bases, with 11 bases of the junction left unmatched. This CDR3 comprises 14 residues. The CDR3 nucleotides are TGTGCCAGCCTAAGGGCAGGGGGTGTGACTGAAGCTTTCTTT. Its translation: CASLRAGGVTEAFF.

This rearrangement joins TRBV6-5 to TRBJ2-2, with TRBD1 matching over 9 bases. The CDR3 extends over 17 amino acids. V dropped 3 bases and J dropped 8; count of bases not matched to a gene: 13. CDR1 is MNHEY, CDR2 SVGAGI, per germline. CDR3: CASSYFSLWDREGELFF. DNA of the CDR3: TGTGCCAGCAGTTATTTCTCCCTATGGGACAGGGAAGGGGAGCTGTTTTTT.

This clonotype was seen at least ten times. The CDR3 is CASSVYGFSTDTQYF. The CDR3 coding sequence is TGCGCCAGCAGCGTGTATGGGTTTTCGACAGATACGCAGTATTTT. The rearrangement links TRBV5-1 to TRBJ2-3; the D is unclear. From germline, CDR1 is SGHRS and CDR2 YFSETQ. V was cut by 4 bases and J by 3 bases, with 15 bases left in between. The CDR3 extends over 15 amino acids.

This sequence joins TRBV15 and TRBJ2-7, with 7 bases matching TRBD1. The CDR3 spans 15 residues. V lost 1 base to trimming and J lost 3 bases; unmatched junction nucleotides: 6. Germline values: CDR1 LNHNV, CDR2 YYDKDF (reference sequence). The DNA for the CDR3 is TGTGCCACCAGCAGAGGCCCGGGACAGAACTACGAGCAGTACGTC. This sequence encodes CATSRGPGQNYEQYV.

In its sample, this clonotype was seen many times. The rearrangement joins TRBV24-1 to TRBJ2-2, with 11 bases that match TRBD2. Per germline, CDR1 KGHDR and CDR2 SFDVKD. The length of the CDR3 is 19 residues. With 0 bases clipped from V and 0 bases from J, the junction kept 5 bases outside the gene matches. CDR3 sequence (DNA): TGTGCCACCAGTGATTTGACTAGCGGGAGTTTGTCGAACACCGGGGAGCTGTTTTTT. Translating it yields CATSDLTSGSLSNTGELFF.

The V call is TRBV11-3, the J call TRBJ2-5, with 12 bases fitting TRBD2. The CDR3 spans 17 residues. J gave up 5 bases and V 3 bases, and 10 bases lay outside the gene matches. Germline lookup yields CDR1 SGHNT and CDR2 YENEEA. CDR3 protein: CASSLLTSGSQKETQYF. CDR3 DNA sequence: TGTGCCAGCAGCTTGTTGACTAGCGGGAGTCAGAAGGAGACCCAGTACTTC.

This clonotype has ten or more counts. The chain uses TRBV6-5 and TRBJ1-1, with D possibly being TRBD1 (5 bases). The germline V and J ends were trimmed by 0 bases and 1 base, with 15 bases remaining between them. Germline V gene sequence: CDR1 MNHEY, CDR2 SVGAGI. The CDR3 runs 17 residues. CDR3 residues: CASSYSPVGGRNTEAFF. DNA of the CDR3: TGTGCCAGCAGTTACTCTCCAGTGGGGGGTCGGAACACTGAAGCTTTCTTT.

This clonotype was picked up many times. The CDR3 here is CASSLGGPGDEQFF. For the CDR3, the DNA is TGCGCCAGCAGTCTGGGAGGGCCTGGGGATGAGCAGTTCTTC. V usage is TRBV5-1 and J usage is TRBJ2-1, with 7 positions matching TRBD2. Germline-derived CDR1 and CDR2 are SGHRS and YFSETQ. CDR3 length: 14 residues. V was clipped by 5 bases and J by 8 bases; unmatched bases: 10.

The V gene is TRBV7-2, the J gene TRBJ2-2; 8 bases are shared with TRBD2. Looked up from germline, CDR1 is SGHTA and CDR2 is FQGNSA. V trimming: 5 bases; J trimming: 4 bases; junction bases outside the gene matches: 6. There are 15 residues in the CDR3. Written as DNA, the CDR3 is TGTGCCAGCAGCCTTACTAGCGGACTCACCGGGGAGCTGTTTTTT. It translates to CASSLTSGLTGELFF.

Only a few counts were recorded for this clonotype. The rearrangement joins TRBV4-3 to TRBJ1-4, with 10 bases that match TRBD1. There are 17 residues in the CDR3. CDR1 is LGHNA, CDR2 YSLEER, per germline. V dropped 0 bases and J dropped 0; count of bases not matched to a gene: 1. The CDR3 sequence is CASSQEGTGATNEKLFF. The DNA for the CDR3 is TGCGCCAGCAGCCAAGAGGGGACAGGGGCAACTAATGAAAAACTGTTTTTT.